The text below deals with one TCR beta chain. This receptor's antigen is unknown. Base qualities are not provided; no much larger clone lies one nucleotide away. In Seattle, one collaborating source enrolled patients while the infection was active and tracked those patients longitudinally over the course of disease. The collaborating institutions used their own protocols to collect whole blood in K2EDTA tubes. For TCRbeta analysis, collaborators shipped samples in one of three forms: frozen whole blood, isolated PBMCs, or DNA extracted from either of those sample types. This record comes from a study of blood T cell repertoires in COVID-19 (dated by TCRdb to the early 2020s). Regarding the research as a whole: Collaborator samples came from the United States, Italy and Spain and covered acute and convalescent phases of COVID-19. The samples were drawn from the first 160 participants of the ongoing ImmuneRACE study and from some 1,300 subjects provided by 6 global collaborators. The repertoires were released in a freely available public database intended as a resource for research on the immune response to SARS-CoV-2. The dataset comprised deeply sampled blood TCRbeta repertoires from subjects exposed to, actively infected with, or recovered from COVID-19. Where available, HLA class I and class II types were obtained from metadata supplied by the sample provider rather than from assay-based typing. Nearly every sample came with metadata listing a de-identified subject ID, COVID-19 status, age in years and sex. The material from the prospective study consisted of cDNA or gDNA derived from T cells, B-cell-depleted T cells, or PBMCs. The research as a whole found: The amount of clinical and demographic metadata varied by source and participant and was provided uncurated.

TCRbeta CDR3 regions were amplified from genomic DNA using the immunoSEQ Assay, a bias-controlled multiplex PCR. The published analysis was carried out like this. The number of nucleated cells in each sample was estimated by amplification of reference gene primers within the assay. To quantify the absolute abundance of each unique TCRbeta CDR3 rearrangement, sequence reads were collapsed and filtered. For each sample, productive Simpson clonality was calculated as the square root of Simpson's diversity index over productive rearrangements. The source is immuneACCESS, and TCRdb retained only in-frame sequences with V and J called. Part of the clones is not carried over; for the studies checked, unresolved V genes explain less than half of this, and the remainder is unexplained. V and J calls and clone size come straight from that table; D and trimming were deduced from the DNA. This sample gives under 400,000 clones in total; approximately 90% of them show up just once. 3.5% to 4% of the sample belongs to the ten largest clones.

The sample taken for sequencing was peripheral blood. The sequence was collected from a woman aged 55 to 70 with COVID-19, enrolled during active disease.

The CDR3 in this case is CASSFGGYSNQPQHF. In nucleotide form, the sequence is TGTGCCAGCAGTTTCGGAGGGTATAGCAATCAGCCCCAGCATTTT. The chain is assembled from TRBV28 and TRBJ1-5; the D gene remains uncertain. The V and J ends are trimmed by 3 bases and 0 bases, leaving 9 bases between them. CDR1 and CDR2 are drawn from the germline V gene: MDHEN, SYDVKM. From cysteine to phenylalanine, the CDR3 is 15 amino acids long. Of the read, only the CDR3 DNA is kept; its 45 bases are in frame from base 1.